This T cell receptor beta chain was recorded in a study of T cells after yellow fever vaccination. Study-wide findings and caveats: It was a weaker secondary response, yet one that peaked faster, at day 5 versus 15. It was a small share of clonotypes that appeared in both CD4 and CD8 compartments. Re-detected after boosting: most primary clones, 96% of CD4 and about 85% of CD8.

Production of TCR cDNA was by 5'RACE template switching, which also added a universal primer site and UMIs. TCRdb analysed the 5' RACE reads with MiXCR anew, one entry per CDR3 protein. The table lists some 390,000 distinct CDR3 sequences, roughly a sixth of them singletons. Worth noting for this clonotype: Its antigen remains unknown.

Germline CDR1 DFQATT, CDR2 SNEGSKA (reference sequence). CDR3 length equals 15 residues. The V gene lost 1 base and the J gene lost 0 bases, with 12 bases spanning the gap. The sequences come from PBMCs, collected before the yellow fever booster vaccination. This chain connects TRBV20-1 to TRBJ1-2; D uncertain. This TCR derives from a man younger than 30 who received the YFV17D yellow fever vaccine. The DNA for the CDR3 is TGCAGTGCTAGAGTTCCGGGAGCCCCTAACTATGGCTACACCTTC. Residues: CSARVPGAPNYGYTF.